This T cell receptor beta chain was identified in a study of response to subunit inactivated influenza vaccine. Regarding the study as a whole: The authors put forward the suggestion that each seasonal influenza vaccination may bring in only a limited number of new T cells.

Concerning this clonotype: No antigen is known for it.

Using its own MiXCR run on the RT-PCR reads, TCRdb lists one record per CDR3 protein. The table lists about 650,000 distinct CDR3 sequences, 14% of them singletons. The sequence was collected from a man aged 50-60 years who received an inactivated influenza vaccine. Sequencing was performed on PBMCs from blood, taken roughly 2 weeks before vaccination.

The chain's CDR3 is CSARYRGGNQPQHF. CDR3 DNA sequence: TGCAGTGCTAGGTACCGGGGGGGGAATCAGCCCCAGCATTTT. The chain combines TRBV20-1 with TRBJ1-5; a possible D gene is TRBD1 (5 bases). The V and J ends lost 3 bases and 4 bases respectively, with 13 bases between them. This CDR3 comprises 14 residues. The germline V gene has CDR1 DFQATT and CDR2 SNEGSKA (reference sequence).